This TCR beta chain was captured in a study of T cell changes during pregnancy in multiple sclerosis. Trimming left V 3 bases short and J 5 bases short, with 20 bases between. CDR3 length: 15 amino acids. Germline CDR1 is GTSNPN and CDR2 is SVGIG (reference sequence). Here immunoSEQ multiplex PCR was the method, and the copy in TCRdb shows in-frame clones only, minus some. The sample contains some 50,000 clones, around 95% of which appear only once. This chain connects TRBV30 to TRBJ2-7; D ambiguous. The receptor was derived from a female donor with multiple sclerosis, enrolled in a pregnancy study. Specimen: CD8+ T cells from peripheral blood mononuclear cells, collected in the first trimester of pregnancy. This CDR3 reads CAWRSCSVSPHEQYF. The CDR3 DNA is TGTGCCTGGAGGTCTTGTTCGGTGTCCCCCCACGAGCAGTACTTC.